The TCR beta chain under discussion was sequenced for a study of CD8 T cells in ankylosing spondylitis (dated by TCRdb to 2016 to 2017). As for the study more broadly: The study set out to find disease-linked TCR variants by profiling T cell receptor beta repertoires in ankylosing spondylitis patients and healthy donors. Peripheral blood was sampled, and synovial fluid was also collected from ankylosing spondylitis patients. The full study cohort comprised 25 ankylosing spondylitis patients and some 100 healthy donors.

Measured from the cysteine to the phenylalanine, the CDR3 is 15 residues long. The kept DNA is CDR3 alone, 45 bases in frame from the first base. The germline V gene encodes CDR1 MDHEN and CDR2 SYDVKM. V and J lose 3 bases and 7 bases, and a span of 15 bases separates them. For this clonotype: Its binding antigen is unknown. Base qualities are missing; no much larger clone stands one base away.

Instrument on record: Illumina HiSeq 2500. Quantitative 5'-RACE with molecular barcodes was the method used to prepare the TCR beta libraries. Processing in the source paper ran as follows. Disease-linked TCR variants were identified with a new computational method built on a probabilistic model of VDJ rearrangement. TCRdb handled the public reads itself, with Q25 trimming in fastp and clone calling in MiXCR, and kept productive beta chains. Rows with one shared CDR3 protein collapse into an entry with the most common genes and DNA. The V and J calls and clone size come from TCRdb's table, not from the authors' own analysis. The sample data list about 440,000 distinct CDR3 sequences, and more than 15% of these were observed just once. 1% of the sample belongs to the ten largest clones. The research as a whole found: A TCR beta motif of about eight highly homologous amino acid variants appeared characteristic of blood from ankylosing spondylitis patients. In peripheral blood, the disease-linked clones were found at relatively low frequencies and had a CD8+ phenotype. The disease-linked clones were reported to be significantly enriched in matched synovial fluid samples from ankylosing spondylitis patients. Some of the motif variants had been reported before in the synovial fluid and blood of reactive arthritis patients, a finding that suggests common disease-initiation mechanisms.

The chain couples TRBV28 to TRBJ1-4, with the D gene uncertain. Material: blood, either unsorted or a sorted T cell fraction (not recorded which). This receptor was taken from a male donor with ankylosing spondylitis. The DNA sequence is given as TGTGCCAGCAGTTTTGCGGACGTCCTAGGTGAAAAACTGTTTTTT. Its product reads: CASSFADVLGEKLFF. The full variable domain, with segments outside the CDR3 supplied by the reference TRBV28 and TRBJ1-4 proteins, appears as DVKVTQSSRYLVKRTGEKVFLECVQDMDHENMFWYRQDPGLGLRLIYFSYDVKMKEKGDIPEGYSVSREKKERFSLILESASTNQTSMYLCASSFADVLGEKLFFGSGTQLSVL.